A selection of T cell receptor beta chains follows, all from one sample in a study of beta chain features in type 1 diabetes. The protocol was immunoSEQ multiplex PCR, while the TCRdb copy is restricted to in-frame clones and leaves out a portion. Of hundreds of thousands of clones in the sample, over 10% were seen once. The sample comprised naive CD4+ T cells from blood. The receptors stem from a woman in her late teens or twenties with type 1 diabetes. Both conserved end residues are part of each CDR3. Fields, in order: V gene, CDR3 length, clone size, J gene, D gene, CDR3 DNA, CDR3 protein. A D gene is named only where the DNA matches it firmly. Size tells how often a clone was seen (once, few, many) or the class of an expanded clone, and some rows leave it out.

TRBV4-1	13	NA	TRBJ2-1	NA	TGCGCCAGCACCGGCCGTGGGGGGAATGAGCAGTTCTTC	CASTGRGGNEQFF
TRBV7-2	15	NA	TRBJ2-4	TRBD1	TGTGCCAGCAGCTTAGGACAGGGTGGCTCAAACATTCAGTACTTC	CASSLGQGGSNIQYF
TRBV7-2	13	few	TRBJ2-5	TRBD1	TGTGCCAGCAGTTTCGACAGGGAAGAGACCCAGTACTTC	CASSFDREETQYF
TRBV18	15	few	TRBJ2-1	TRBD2	TGTGCCAGCTCACCACCGGCGGGAGGGGGCAATGAGCAGTTCTTC	CASSPPAGGGNEQFF
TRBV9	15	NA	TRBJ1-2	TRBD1	TGTGCCAGCAGCGTAGGGACAGGGACTAACTATGGCTACACCTTC	CASSVGTGTNYGYTF
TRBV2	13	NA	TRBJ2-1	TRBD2	TGTGCCAGCCTAGCGGGTGTGGGCGATGAGCAGTTCTTC	CASLAGVGDEQFF
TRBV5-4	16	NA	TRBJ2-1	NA	TGTGCCAGCAGGTACAATGGCGGGGGCCCCTACAATGAGCAGTTCTTC	CASRYNGGGPYNEQFF
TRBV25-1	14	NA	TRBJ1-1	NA	TGTGCCAGCAGTGAATATCACCGGGACACTGAAGCTTTCTTT	CASSEYHRDTEAFF
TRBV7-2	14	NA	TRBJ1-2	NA	TGTGCCAGCAGCTTGATGAGTGACAGTTATGGCTACACCTTC	CASSLMSDSYGYTF
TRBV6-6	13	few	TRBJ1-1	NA	TGTGCCAGCACCCCACTGAGGAACACTGAAGCTTTCTTT	CASTPLRNTEAFF
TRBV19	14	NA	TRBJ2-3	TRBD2	TGTGCCAGCAGAAATTACGGGACTAGAGATACGCAGTATTTT	CASRNYGTRDTQYF
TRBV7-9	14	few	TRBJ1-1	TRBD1	TGTGCCAGCAGCATCGGACAGGGGAACACTGAAGCTTTCTTT	CASSIGQGNTEAFF